A single sample is the source of the 5 T cell receptor beta chains below, sequenced in a study of shared clonotypes between healthy human individuals. TCRdb keeps only in-frame clones here, not all; method: immunoSEQ multiplex PCR. The table shows about 460,000 clones, with roughly three quarters occurring only once. The sample was PBMCs. These receptors all come from a woman between 40 and 50 years old in good health. Some clones in this sample may be carry-over from other donors' samples.

The chain has TRBV7-2 and TRBJ2-1; tentatively, D is TRBD1 (5 bases). V gave up 6 bases and J gave up 0 bases, with 12 bases separating them. Per germline, CDR1 SGHTA and CDR2 FQGNSA. The CDR3 loop spans 15 amino acids. CDR3 bases: TGTGCCAGCAGGGGAAGGACACCCTCCTACAATGAGCAGTTCTTC. This sequence encodes CASRGRTPSYNEQFF.

The chain carries TRBV10-2 and TRBJ2-7; 12 nucleotides line up with TRBD2. J gave up 3 bases and V 6 bases, and 3 bases lay outside the gene matches. Germline V gives CDR1 WSHSY, CDR2 SAAADI. The CDR3 has 14 amino acids. The CDR3 DNA sequence: TGCGCCAGCAGCGGACTAGCGGGACACTACGAGCAGTACTTC. It yields the protein CASSGLAGHYEQYF.

This clone occurred once. The chain is built from TRBV19 and TRBJ1-4, with D possibly TRBD1 on 5 matching bases. V was pared by 4 bases and J by 13 bases, with 22 bases between. The CDR3 extends over 15 amino acids. From germline, CDR1 is LNHDA and CDR2 SQIVND (reference sequence). The CDR3 DNA sequence: TGTGCCAGTAGTACTTCCGGGCCAATCCTCGGGGGACTGTTTTTT. Its translation is CASSTSGPILGGLFF. The complete variable domain, with remaining parts taken from reference TRBV19 and TRBJ1-4, reads DGGITQSPKYLFRKEGQNVTLSCEQNLNHDAMYWYRQDPGQGLRLIYYSQIVNDFQKGDIAEGYSVSREKKESFPLTVTSAQKNPTAFYLCASSTSGPILGGLFFGSGTQLSVL.

The chain has TRBV11-3 and TRBJ2-1; D uncertain. V was clipped by 5 bases and J by 10 bases, with 15 bases between them. The CDR3 loop spans 13 amino acids. Germline V gene sequence: CDR1 SGHNT, CDR2 YENEEA. CDR3 protein: CASSHGWVSEQFF. The CDR3 DNA reads as TGTGCCAGCAGCCATGGGTGGGTATCCGAGCAGTTCTTC. Full variable domain (remainder filled in from reference TRBV11-3 and TRBJ2-1): EAGVVQSPRYKIIEKKQPVAFWCNPISGHNTLYWYLQNLGQGPELLIRYENEEAVDDSQLPKDRFSAERLKGVDSTLKIQPAELGDSAVYLCASSHGWVSEQFFGPGTRLTVL.

The CDR3 loop reads CASSYSYEQYF. CDR3 in DNA: TGTGCCAGCAGCTATTCCTACGAGCAGTACTTC. V gene TRBV11-2 combines with J gene TRBJ2-7; no reliable D call. Trimming shortened V by 4 bases and J by 1 base, and 2 bases separated the two germline ends. Germline V gene lookup returns CDR1 SGHAT and CDR2 FQNNGV. The CDR3 covers 11 residues.